This passage covers 27 T cell receptor beta chains from one sample sequenced in a study of metastatic and nonmetastatic thyroid tumors. Thyroid surgery had not been preceded by any treatment in any patient. TCRdb reprocessed the PCR reads using MiXCR. The data hold under 20,000 clones, with approximately 24% observed a single time. The sequenced sample was blood. The receptor source for this set is a male donor with papillary thyroid cancer or a benign thyroid nodule (not recorded which). Some clones in this sample may be carry-over from other donors' samples.

This clone appeared a single time. The chain links TRBV9 to TRBJ2-1; TRBD2 matches 14 bases. In germline, CDR1 is SGDLS, CDR2 YYNGEE. V lost 1 base, J lost 0 bases, and 6 bases stayed unmatched. This CDR3 has 19 amino acids. In DNA, the CDR3 is TGTGCCAGCAGCGTATGGGGACTAGCGGGAGTGGGCTCCTACAATGAGCAGTTCTTC. Its protein product is CASSVWGLAGVGSYNEQFF. Using reference TRBV9 and TRBJ2-1 for the parts outside the CDR3, the full variable domain is DSGVTQTPKHLITATGQRVTLRCSPRSGDLSVYWYQQSLDQGLQFLIQYYNGEERAKGNILERFSAQQFPDLHSELNLSSLELGDSALYFCASSVWGLAGVGSYNEQFFGPGTRLTVL.

The chain joins TRBV7-2 to TRBJ2-3; the D is unclear. The CDR3 runs 13 residues. V lost 5 bases to trimming and J lost 0 bases, with 6 bases between them. Germline V gene sequence: CDR1 SGHTA, CDR2 FQGNSA. In nucleotides, the CDR3 is TGTGCCAGCAGCCTCCTGAGCACAGATACGCAGTATTTT. Protein sequence: CASSLLSTDTQYF. The full variable domain, its missing parts supplied by reference TRBV7-2 and TRBJ2-3, is GAGVSQSPSNKVTEKGKDVELRCDPISGHTALYWYRQSLGQGLEFLIYFQGNSAPDKSGLPSDRFSAERTGGSVSTLTIQRTQQEDSAVYLCASSLLSTDTQYFGPGTRLTVL.

This clone is medium-sized (0.01 to 0.1%) within its sample. This rearrangement joins TRBV4-1 to TRBJ1-2; the D gene is possibly TRBD1 (5 bases). Germline CDR1 reads MGHRA; CDR2 reads YSYEKL. The CDR3 totals 14 residues. V gave up 2 bases and J gave up 7 bases, with 14 bases separating them. The DNA for the CDR3 is TGCGCCAGCAGCCAAAAGCTAGGGGCCAGTGGCTACACCTTC. This encodes CASSQKLGASGYTF.

This clone was seen repeatedly, ten times or more. The chain couples TRBV9 to TRBJ2-3, with 8 bases matching TRBD2. The J segment lost 4 bases and the V segment lost 1 base, leaving 5 bases of the junction unmatched. Germline V gives CDR1 SGDLS, CDR2 YYNGEE. There are 15 residues in the CDR3. The CDR3: CASSVLVGGADTQYF. The CDR3 region has the DNA TGTGCCAGCAGCGTATTGGTCGGGGGGGCAGATACGCAGTATTTT.

The gene calls are TRBV11-2 and TRBJ2-1; D gene ambiguous. The CDR3 consists of 13 residues. Per the germline V gene, CDR1 is SGHAT and CDR2 is FQNNGV. With 1 base removed from V and 6 bases from J, the gap between germline ends came to 7 bases. The CDR3 bases are TGTGCCAGCAGCTTAGCCAGCCTCAATGAGCAGTTCTTC. This encodes CASSLASLNEQFF.

This chain joins TRBV10-2 and TRBJ1-1, with D maybe TRBD1 (6 bases). Germline assignment: CDR1 WSHSY and CDR2 SAAADI. Between the trimmed V and J ends, which lost 6 bases and 4 bases, there was a span of 12 bases. This CDR3 is 13 amino acids long. CDR3 DNA: TGCGCCAGCAGGGACAGTTCTCCCACTGAAGCTTTCTTT. Residues: CASRDSSPTEAFF.

Ten or more counts support this clone. This chain connects TRBV7-2 to TRBJ1-5; the D is unclear. The CDR3 has 13 amino acids. CDR1 SGHTA and CDR2 FQGNSA come from the germline V gene. The ends were cut back, 3 bases at V and 4 bases at J, with 7 bases in the middle. CDR3 DNA sequence: TGTGCCAGCAGCTTGGGGATAAATCAGCCCCAGCATTTT. Translating gives CASSLGINQPQHF.

This clone was found a few times. The chain uses TRBV19 and TRBJ1-6; D not certain. Deletions cut 3 bases from V and 7 bases from J, with 13 bases between. Germline CDR1 is LNHDA and CDR2 is SQIVND (reference sequence). The CDR3 sequence is 15 residues long. CDR3: CASSMVQDGNSPLHF. The CDR3 coding sequence is TGTGCCAGTAGTATGGTGCAGGACGGCAATTCACCCCTCCACTTT.

This clone ranks as medium-sized. V and J are TRBV28 and TRBJ1-6; no clear D gene. Trimming pared 9 bases from V and 3 bases from J, leaving 9 bases between. This CDR3 is 13 amino acids long. The germline V gene has CDR1 MDHEN and CDR2 SYDVKM. CDR3 loop: CASQGNYNSPLHF. The CDR3 DNA reads TGTGCCAGTCAAGGGAACTATAATTCACCCCTCCACTTT.

This clone has a handful of counts. This chain uses TRBV6-1 with TRBJ1-4; 9 bases are a match to TRBD1. Per germline, CDR1 MNHNS and CDR2 SASEGT. The trim removed 5 bases at V and 8 bases at J, leaving 6 bases unmatched. The CDR3 totals 14 residues. The CDR3 reads CASSKGQGGEKLFF. CDR3 coding DNA: TGTGCCAGCAGTAAGGGACAGGGTGGCGAAAAACTGTTTTTT.

The genes are TRBV2 and TRBJ1-6, with D hard to call. Germline CDR1 reads SNHLY; CDR2 reads FYNNEI. This CDR3 comprises 12 residues. Trimming removed 5 bases from V and 14 bases from J, with 13 bases in between. CDR3 protein: CASSSLSLTLHF. CDR3 bases: TGTGCCAGCAGTTCTTTGAGTTTGACCCTCCACTTT.

As for this clone: A junction end diverges from the germline sequence, so it may reflect a read error. This chain joins TRBV5-8 and TRBJ2-4; 15 bases fit TRBD2. The CDR3 consists of 16 residues. The germline CDR1 and CDR2 sequences are SGHTS and YDEGEE. Written as DNA, the CDR3 is TGTGCCGGCAGCTTGCGTGGGACTAGCGGGGGGAACATTCAGTACTTC. Translation gives CAGSLRGTSGGNIQYF.

This clone has at least ten counts. This chain uses TRBV19 with TRBJ1-1; a weak D match, TRBD1 (5 bases). The V and J ends lost 3 bases and 4 bases respectively, with 12 bases between them. CDR1 and CDR2 from the germline V gene are LNHDA and SQIVND (reference sequence). The CDR3 has 14 residues. The DNA for the CDR3 is TGTGCCAGTAGTATCAAGGGGAGGGGCACTGAAGCTTTCTTT. The encoded protein is CASSIKGRGTEAFF.

This clone was picked up a small number of times. The chain couples TRBV6-5 to TRBJ1-5; D remains ambiguous. V dropped 2 bases and J dropped 3 bases, with 5 bases sitting between them. Germline CDR1 is MNHEY and CDR2 is SVGAGI. This CDR3 has 13 amino acids. Here the CDR3 DNA reads TGTGCCAGCAGTTACACTTACAATCAGCCCCAGCATTTT. It encodes CASSYTYNQPQHF.

This clone is categorized as medium-sized. This chain links TRBV7-9 with TRBJ2-3; D perhaps matches TRBD2 (7 bases). Germline V gene data show CDR1 as SEHNR and CDR2 as FQNEAQ (reference sequence). Between the trimmed V and J ends, which lost 4 bases and 5 bases, there was a span of 16 bases. CDR3 size: 15 residues. CDR3 loop: CASSSEGGQGDTQYF. In DNA, the CDR3 is TGTGCCAGCAGCTCCGAGGGGGGGCAGGGAGATACGCAGTATTTT.

This clone occurred many times. The rearrangement links TRBV7-9 to TRBJ2-7; TRBD1 agrees at 7 bases. The CDR3 is 14 residues long. Germline-derived CDR1 and CDR2 are SEHNR and FQNEAQ (reference sequence). V shed 2 bases and J 1 base; nucleotides not matched to a gene: 2. The CDR3 spells CASSLLQGSYEQYF. In DNA form, the CDR3 reads TGTGCCAGCAGCTTATTACAGGGGTCCTACGAGCAGTACTTC.

In this sample, this clone turned up a few times. V gene TRBV12-3 or TRBV12-4 combines with J gene TRBJ2-3, with 8 bases matching TRBD2. After removal of 5 bases from V and 1 base from J, the junction contained 5 bases not matched to a gene. The CDR3 sequence is 15 residues long. The CDR3 bases are TGTGCCAGCAGTGATAGCGGGGTGGGCACAGATACGCAGTATTTT. Translating it yields CASSDSGVGTDTQYF.

As to this clone: The germline gene is not matched at one end of the junction; a read error may be the cause. V is TRBV7-2 and J is TRBJ1-1, with D maybe TRBD1 (6 bases). This CDR3 comprises 14 residues. Per the germline V gene, CDR1 is SGHTA and CDR2 is FQGNSA. CDR3 protein: CVSSLIPQGTEAFF. The CDR3 region has the DNA TGTGTCAGCAGTTTAATCCCACAGGGAACTGAAGCTTTCTTT.

This clone was detected many times. This rearrangement joins TRBV7-6 to TRBJ2-5; D not resolved. Germline V gene sequence: CDR1 SGHVS, CDR2 FNYEAQ. This CDR3 spans 12 amino acids. With 0 bases removed from V and 6 bases from J, the gap between germline ends came to 5 bases. CDR3 sequence reads: CASSLAAKTQYF. The CDR3 DNA reads as TGTGCCAGCAGCTTAGCGGCGAAGACCCAGTACTTC.

The chain has TRBV3-1 and TRBJ1-1; tentative D call: TRBD1 (6 bases). The CDR3 has 17 amino acids. The ends were cut back, 6 bases at V and 0 bases at J, with 20 bases in the middle. Germline V gene lookup returns CDR1 LGHDT and CDR2 YNNKEL (reference sequence). For the CDR3, the DNA is TGTGCCAGCAGTTACCCACAGGGTCCGGGCATGAACACTGAAGCTTTCTTT. Encoded protein: CASSYPQGPGMNTEAFF.

The rearrangement joins TRBV6-1 to TRBJ2-7, with TRBD2 as a possible D gene (5 bases). The V end lost 6 bases, the J end lost 7 bases, and 13 bases lay between the germline ends. This CDR3 has 12 amino acids. The germline V gene has CDR1 MNHNS and CDR2 SASEGT. CDR3 amino acids: CASRREPAEQYF. In nucleotides, the CDR3 is TGTGCCAGCAGGAGGGAACCAGCTGAGCAGTACTTC.

The rearrangement joins TRBV20-1 to TRBJ1-3; 7 bases are shared with TRBD1. V lost 2 bases and J lost 4; bases outside the gene matches: 2. Per germline, CDR1 DFQATT and CDR2 SNEGSKA (reference sequence). The CDR3 contains 13 residues. CDR3 residues: CSARMDRGNTIYF. DNA for the CDR3: TGCAGTGCTAGAATGGACAGGGGAAACACCATATATTTT.

This clone turned up a few times. This chain connects TRBV6-1 to TRBJ2-1; unclear D gene. Between the trimmed V and J ends, which lost 7 bases and 7 bases, there was a span of 17 bases. The CDR3 is 14 residues long. The germline V gene encodes CDR1 MNHNS and CDR2 SASEGT. The CDR3 nucleotides are TGTGCCAGCACCCCCCGGGTGGCTGGTAATGAGCAGTTCTTC. Translating it yields CASTPRVAGNEQFF.

In its sample, this clone was seen many times. CDR3 in amino acids: CASSSYRGNTIYF. The CDR3 DNA is TGTGCCAGCAGCTCCTACAGGGGAAACACCATATATTTT. The chain carries TRBV9 and TRBJ1-3, with a possible D match to TRBD1 (5 bases). From germline, CDR1 is SGDLS and CDR2 YYNGEE. The CDR3 runs 13 residues. V was shortened by 4 bases and J by 4 bases, with 9 bases between the two germline ends.

By sample fraction, this clone is medium-sized (0.01 to 0.1%). This chain joins TRBV5-1 and TRBJ1-6; the D gene is possibly TRBD1 (6 bases). This CDR3 is 16 amino acids long. Germline V gives CDR1 SGHRS, CDR2 YFSETQ. The V gene lost 4 bases and the J gene lost 5 bases, with 16 bases spanning the gap. The CDR3 loop reads CASSHSSDSDNSPLHF. DNA for the CDR3: TGCGCCAGCAGCCATAGCTCGGACAGCGATAATTCACCCCTCCACTTT.

This clone was found many times. The rearrangement joins TRBV19 to TRBJ2-3; no clear D. Germline CDR1 and CDR2: LNHDA and SQIVND (reference sequence). CDR3 length equals 14 residues. V was pared by 3 bases and J by 0 bases, with 7 bases between. DNA for the CDR3: TGTGCCAGTAGTATTGGCAGGAGCACAGATACGCAGTATTTT. Protein sequence: CASSIGRSTDTQYF.

Many counts were recorded for this clone. V and J are TRBV4-3 and TRBJ2-3; unclear D gene. The V end lost 1 base, the J end lost 2 bases, and 7 bases lay between the germline ends. The CDR3 is 14 residues long. Per germline, CDR1 LGHNA and CDR2 YSLEER. The DNA of the CDR3 is TGCGCCAGCAGCCAAGGGGCAAACACAGATACGCAGTATTTT. Its protein is CASSQGANTDTQYF.